One and the same sample provided the 32 T cell receptor beta chains below, sequenced in a study of cytomegalovirus exposure and HLA in healthy donors. It was with 60 Vbeta and 13 Jbeta primers that the PCR ran. TCRdb keeps only in-frame clones here, not all; method: immunoSEQ multiplex PCR. Found here are about 130,000 clones, approximately 8.8% of them singletons; the top ten hold 5% to 7%. Specimen: PBMCs. The receptors originated from a man aged 40-49 years in good health and CMV-seronegative.

In its sample, this clone was seen a few times. The chain combines TRBV21-1 with TRBJ1-2; no DNA check was done on the table's D call, TRBD1. TRBV21-1 constitutes a pseudogene. This CDR3 comprises 15 residues. For the CDR3, the DNA is TGTGCCAGCAGCAAAGCCGTAAGGACAGGTATTGGCTACACCTTC. Its protein product is CASSKAVRTGIGYTF.

This clone was counted a few times. The chain has TRBV5-1 and TRBJ2-7, with 12 nucleotides matching TRBD1. Germline V lookup: CDR1 SGHRS, CDR2 YFSETQ. Unmatched junction bases numbered 4, after V lost 0 bases and J lost 6 bases. The CDR3 spans 15 residues. This chain's CDR3 is CASSLGGQGAAEQYF. The CDR3, as DNA: TGCGCCAGCAGCTTGGGGGGACAGGGGGCTGCCGAGCAGTACTTC.

The J gene is TRBJ1-5, the V gene TRBV23-1, with D possibly TRBD1 on 6 matching bases. TRBV23-1 is reported as an ORF; its role is uncertain. Trimming left V 3 bases short and J 6 bases short, with 12 bases between. The CDR3 runs to 14 residues. The CDR3 sequence is CASSHRGTGQPQHF. CDR3 bases: TGCGCCAGCAGTCACAGGGGTACGGGTCAGCCCCAGCATTTT.

The chain uses TRBV7-8 and TRBJ1-6, with D perhaps matching TRBD1 (5 bases). Germline CDR1 is SGHVS and CDR2 is FQNEAQ. The CDR3 has 14 amino acids. V gave up 7 bases and J gave up 10 bases, with 17 bases separating them. DNA for the CDR3: TGTGCCAGCACCCTGACAGTAATTGGGTCACCCCTCCACTTT. Its translation is CASTLTVIGSPLHF.

This clone was observed a handful of times. The chain is built from TRBV4-3 and TRBJ2-7, with TRBD2 matching 9 bases. Germline CDR1 reads LGHNA; CDR2 reads YSLEER. The length of the CDR3 is 17 residues. Trimming cost V 0 bases and J 2 bases; bases outside gene matches: 8. The CDR3 region has the DNA TGCGCCAGCAGCCAAGAGAACCTAGCGGGGCGACCCTACGAGCAGTACTTC. Its translation is CASSQENLAGRPYEQYF.

This clone occurred a few times. The genes are TRBV15 and TRBJ2-7; 11 bases match TRBD1. Germline V CDR1 and CDR2: LNHNV, YYDKDF (reference sequence). Trimming took 4 bases from V and 1 from J; bases not matched to a gene: 3. The CDR3 is 15 residues long. The CDR3 coding sequence is TGTGCCACCAGCATTCGGGACAGGGGGTCCTACGAGCAGTACTTC. Residues: CATSIRDRGSYEQYF.

Only a few counts were recorded for this clone. The rearrangement uses TRBV7-9 and TRBJ2-7; 11 nucleotides match TRBD1. Germline CDR1 and CDR2: SEHNR and FQNEAQ (reference sequence). The CDR3 has 13 amino acids. Trimming took 10 bases from V and 2 from J; bases not matched to a gene: 4. This CDR3 reads CATGTGGPYEQYF. Here the CDR3 DNA reads TGTGCCACTGGGACAGGGGGGCCCTACGAGCAGTACTTC. The whole variable domain, remainder taken from reference TRBV7-9 and TRBJ2-7, is DTGVSQNPRHKITKRGQNVTFRCDPISEHNRLYWYRQTLGQGPEFLTYFQNEAQLEKSRLLSDRFSAERPKGSFSTLEIQRTEQGDSAMYLCATGTGGPYEQYFGPGTRLTVT.

In its sample, this clone was seen a few times. The CDR3 here is CASSRSGFGNTIYF. The CDR3 DNA follows: TGTGCCAGCAGCCGCTCAGGGTTTGGAAACACCATATATTTT. The chain carries TRBV14 and TRBJ1-3; perhaps TRBD1 as D (5 bases). The CDR3 loop spans 14 amino acids. Germline CDR1 is SGHDN and CDR2 is FVKESK. V shed 4 bases and J shed 3 bases, with 10 bases lying between them.

This clone came up a few times. Other DNA sequences in this specimen translate into the identical CDR3. The chain recombines TRBV6-5 with TRBJ1-1; D is ambiguous. This CDR3 spans 13 amino acids. The germline V gene has CDR1 MNHEY and CDR2 SVGAGI. Trimming cost V 0 bases and J 5 bases, with 7 bases left between them. As DNA, the CDR3 is TGTGCCAGCAGTTACTCGCGATTGACTGAAGCTTTCTTT. Protein: CASSYSRLTEAFF.

V gene TRBV11-3 combines with J gene TRBJ2-1; D is undetermined. CDR1 and CDR2 (germline): SGHNT, YENEEA. The CDR3 spans 12 residues. Trimming removed 3 bases at V and 3 bases at J, with 3 bases between. The CDR3 sequence is CASSFGYNEQFF. In DNA form, the CDR3 reads TGTGCCAGCAGCTTCGGCTACAATGAGCAGTTCTTC.

The V gene is TRBV6-5, the J gene TRBJ2-1, with TRBD2 identical over 13 bases. V lost 5 bases and J lost 6; bases outside the gene matches: 4. Germline CDR1 MNHEY, CDR2 SVGAGI. The CDR3 runs to 15 residues. The chain's CDR3 is CASSPTSGGANEQFF. DNA of the CDR3: TGTGCCAGCAGTCCTACTAGCGGGGGGGCCAATGAGCAGTTCTTC.

This CDR3 reads CASSGTRGGEQYF. CDR3 nucleotides: TGTGCCAGCAGCGGGACTAGAGGTGGCGAGCAGTACTTC. The chain links TRBV2 to TRBJ2-5; TRBD2 agrees at 8 bases. TRBJ2-7 matches the DNA end more closely, so the J call is doubtful. The germline V gene encodes CDR1 SNHLY and CDR2 FYNNEI. This CDR3 is 13 amino acids long.

V is TRBV10-3 and J is TRBJ1-2, with D unresolved. The CDR3 covers 15 residues. CDR1 is ENHRY, CDR2 SYGVKD, per germline. The ends were cut back, 5 bases at V and 4 bases at J, with 17 bases in the middle. The CDR3 protein is CAISPSGRASYGYTF. CDR3 coding DNA: TGTGCCATCAGTCCCTCGGGGAGGGCGAGCTATGGCTACACCTTC.

This clone was counted between two and nine times. Its ends do not fully match the called genes, so a read error is possible. V gene TRBV19 combines with J gene TRBJ1-2; D may be TRBD1 (6 bases). The CDR3 extends over 13 amino acids. CDR1 is LNHDA, CDR2 SQIVND, per germline (reference sequence). The CDR3 coding sequence is TGTGCCAATAGTATGGCGGCAGGGGATGGCTACACCTTC. It is translated as CANSMAAGDGYTF.

The chain uses TRBV19 and TRBJ2-3; maybe TRBD2 (5 bases). The CDR3 sequence is 13 residues long. V shed 5 bases and J shed 1 base, with 7 bases lying between them. The germline V gene has CDR1 LNHDA and CDR2 SQIVND (reference sequence). CDR3 loop: CASSVSGTDTQYF. The CDR3 DNA reads as TGTGCCAGTAGTGTTAGCGGCACAGATACGCAGTATTTT.

There are a few counts of this clone. The chain joins TRBV19 to TRBJ2-5; 11 bases align to TRBD1. The J call may be incorrect, as the DNA end agrees better with TRBJ2-7. Germline V gives CDR1 LNHDA, CDR2 SQIVND (reference sequence). The CDR3 runs to 15 residues. CDR3 amino acids: CASSIQGTGGYEQYF. CDR3 bases: TGTGCCAGTAGTATTCAGGGGACAGGGGGCTACGAGCAGTACTTC.

The rearrangement uses TRBV19 and TRBJ1-5, with D tentatively TRBD1 (5 bases). The V end lost 3 bases, the J end lost 3 bases, and 12 bases lay between the germline ends. The CDR3 has 15 residues. Looked up from germline, CDR1 is LNHDA and CDR2 is SQIVND (reference sequence). In DNA, the CDR3 is TGTGCCAGTAGTATGGGGGGGGATCCCAATCAGCCCCAGCATTTT. It codes for CASSMGGDPNQPQHF. Drawing the rest from reference TRBV19 and TRBJ1-5, the complete variable domain is DGGITQSPKYLFRKEGQNVTLSCEQNLNHDAMYWYRQDPGQGLRLIYYSQIVNDFQKGDIAEGYSVSREKKESFPLTVTSAQKNPTAFYLCASSMGGDPNQPQHFGDGTRLSIL.

This chain links TRBV29-1 with TRBJ2-3; 7 nucleotides agree with TRBD1. The CDR3 contains 13 residues. CDR1 and CDR2 (germline): SQVTM, ANQGSEA. V shed 6 bases and J 5 bases; nucleotides not matched to a gene: 8. CDR3 sequence: CSVEQGGRDTQYF. CDR3 in DNA: TGCAGCGTGGAGCAAGGGGGCCGAGATACGCAGTATTTT.

This chain uses TRBV27 with TRBJ2-7; 8 bases are shared with TRBD2. V gave up 4 bases and J gave up 5 bases; unmatched junction bases: 7. CDR1 is MNHEY and CDR2 is SMNVEV in the germline V gene (reference sequence). This CDR3 region has 14 residues. In DNA, the CDR3 is TGTGCCAGCAGTTCCCGCGGGGGGCTCGACGAGCAGTACTTC. Translation: CASSSRGGLDEQYF.

This clone was seen only a few times. The chain has TRBV6-5 and TRBJ1-1; D gene uncertain. The ends were cut back, 2 bases at V and 1 base at J, with 8 bases in the middle. Germline V gene data show CDR1 as MNHEY and CDR2 as SVGAGI. The CDR3 is made up of 14 amino acids. CDR3 in DNA: TGTGCCAGCAGTTACGTCAGAGGGAACACTGAAGCTTTCTTT. It codes for CASSYVRGNTEAFF.

This clone appeared a few times. Additional DNA sequences in this sample encode the identical CDR3. The chain carries TRBV6-5 and TRBJ1-3; 7 bases match TRBD1. With V trimmed by 6 bases and J by 1 base, 3 bases remained unmatched. CDR1 MNHEY and CDR2 SVGAGI come from the germline V gene. The CDR3 is made up of 14 amino acids. As DNA, the CDR3 is TGTGCCAGCAGCTGGGACAGTTCTGGAAACACCATATATTTT. This gives the protein CASSWDSSGNTIYF.

The V and J genes are TRBV7-9 and TRBJ1-2; D ambiguous. The germline gives CDR1 SEHNR, CDR2 FQNEAQ (reference sequence). CDR3 size: 14 residues. V was cut by 5 bases and J by 4 bases, with 14 bases left in between. This CDR3 is CASSLDIDLYGYTF. The CDR3 coding sequence is TGTGCCAGCAGCCTCGACATCGATCTCTATGGCTACACCTTC.

This rearrangement joins TRBV5-1 to TRBJ2-1; perhaps TRBD2 as D (6 bases). The V and J ends lost 0 bases and 1 base respectively, with 14 bases between them. The CDR3 sequence is 17 residues long. Germline CDR1 SGHRS, CDR2 YFSETQ. Written as DNA, the CDR3 is TGCGCCAGCAGCTTGGGTCGGGCTGGGGGGTCCTACAATGAGCAGTTCTTC. This codes for CASSLGRAGGSYNEQFF. Full variable domain (missing parts from reference TRBV5-1 and TRBJ2-1): KAGVTQTPRYLIKTRGQQVTLSCSPISGHRSVSWYQQTPGQGLQFLFEYFSETQRNKGNFPGRFSGRQFSNSRSEMNVSTLELGDSALYLCASSLGRAGGSYNEQFFGPGTRLTVL.

The rearrangement joins TRBV4-1 to TRBJ1-5; weak D call: TRBD1 (6 bases). Trimming removed 4 bases from V and 1 base from J, with 17 bases in between. The CDR3 extends over 17 amino acids. Germline V gene sequence: CDR1 MGHRA, CDR2 YSYEKL. The CDR3 nucleotides are TGCGCCAGCAGCCCCCTGGGCCGGACAGCCAGCAATCAGCCCCAGCATTTT. It translates to CASSPLGRTASNQPQHF.

The rearrangement links TRBV9 to TRBJ2-5; D remains ambiguous. Germline CDR1 SGDLS, CDR2 YYNGEE. CDR3 length: 17 residues. Trimming left V 0 bases short and J 2 bases short, with 17 bases between. This CDR3 reads CASSVGHPTPLQETQYF. The CDR3 region has the DNA TGTGCCAGCAGCGTAGGTCACCCAACACCTTTACAAGAGACCCAGTACTTC.

In this sample, this clone turned up a few times. The chain employs TRBV5-6 and TRBJ2-2, with D uncertain. Between the trimmed V and J ends, which lost 0 bases and 6 bases, there was a span of 6 bases. Germline CDR1 SGHDT, CDR2 YYEEEE. CDR3 length: 13 amino acids. CDR3 region: CASSLVFSGELFF. The CDR3 DNA is TGTGCCAGCAGCTTGGTATTCTCCGGGGAGCTGTTTTTT.

This clone was counted a few times. The chain uses TRBV4-1 and TRBJ1-5, with 10 bases fitting TRBD1. The CDR3 totals 14 residues. The germline CDR1 and CDR2 sequences are MGHRA and YSYEKL. Trimming took 3 bases from V and 7 from J; bases not matched to a gene: 3. The chain's CDR3 is CASSHGTGDQPQHF. As DNA, the CDR3 is TGCGCCAGCAGCCACGGGACAGGGGACCAGCCCCAGCATTTT.

This clone was picked up a small number of times. The V call is TRBV4-3, the J call TRBJ2-3; D possibly corresponds to TRBD2 (6 bases). The V gene lost 4 bases and the J gene lost 0 bases, with 8 bases spanning the gap. Germline loops: CDR1 LGHNA, CDR2 YSLEER. The CDR3 length is 14 residues. The CDR3: CASSRGVSTDTQYF. The DNA for the CDR3 is TGCGCCAGCAGCCGCGGGGTTAGCACAGATACGCAGTATTTT.

The genes are TRBV6-1 and TRBJ1-4; 8 bases map to TRBD1. Per the germline V gene, CDR1 is MNHNS and CDR2 is SASEGT. The CDR3 sequence is 15 residues long. The ends lost 8 bases at V and 2 bases at J; junction bases unmatched: 7. Written as DNA, the CDR3 is TGTGCCAGCGGGGACAGACAGGGGACTAATGAAAAACTGTTTTTT. The encoded protein is CASGDRQGTNEKLFF.

The V gene is TRBV6-6, the J gene TRBJ1-4; D call uncertain. The CDR3 covers 12 residues. The V gene lost 4 bases and the J gene lost 4 bases, with 4 bases spanning the gap. Germline CDR1 MNHNY, CDR2 SVGAGI (reference sequence). The CDR3 loop is CASSFGNEKLFF. The CDR3 nucleotides are TGTGCCAGCAGTTTCGGTAATGAAAAACTGTTTTTT.

This clone has more than one count but fewer than ten. The gene calls are TRBV5-4 and TRBJ2-7; TRBD2 matches at 8 bases. The J segment lost 0 bases and the V segment lost 6 bases, leaving 5 bases of the junction unmatched. This CDR3 is 14 amino acids long. Germline assignment: CDR1 SGHNT and CDR2 YYREEE (reference sequence). The CDR3: CASTPGLVSYEQYF. The CDR3 DNA reads TGTGCCAGCACCCCGGGACTAGTCTCCTACGAGCAGTACTTC.

This clone came up a few times. The V and J genes are TRBV19 and TRBJ2-7; the match to TRBD1 covers 8 bases. V dropped 5 bases and J dropped 5; count of bases not matched to a gene: 11. Germline V gene sequence: CDR1 LNHDA, CDR2 SQIVND (reference sequence). This CDR3 is 15 amino acids long. This CDR3 reads CASSSPGQARDEQYF. In DNA, the CDR3 is TGTGCCAGTAGTTCGCCGGGACAGGCGAGGGACGAGCAGTACTTC.